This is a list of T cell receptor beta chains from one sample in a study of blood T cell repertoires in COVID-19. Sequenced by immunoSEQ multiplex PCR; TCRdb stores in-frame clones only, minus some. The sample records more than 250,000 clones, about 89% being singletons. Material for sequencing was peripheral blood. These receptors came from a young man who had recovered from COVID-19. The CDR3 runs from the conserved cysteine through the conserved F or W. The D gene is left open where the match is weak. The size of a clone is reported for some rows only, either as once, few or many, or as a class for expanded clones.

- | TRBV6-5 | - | CASRLQGWNTEAFF
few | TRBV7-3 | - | CASSLSRTDTQYF
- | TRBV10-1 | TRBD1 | CASRERTGGNEQFF
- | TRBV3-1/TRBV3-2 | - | CASSLGWGDDEQFF
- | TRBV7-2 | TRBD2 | CASSYSWTSGGRGEQFF
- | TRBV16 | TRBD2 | CASSHLPTSGPSSELFF
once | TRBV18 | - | CASSPPSGTEAFF
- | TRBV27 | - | CASSLQGHNSPLHF
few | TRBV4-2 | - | CASSQDEAQETQYF
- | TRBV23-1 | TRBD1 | CASSQGGQSGKPQHF
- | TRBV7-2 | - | CASSPIQADTQYF
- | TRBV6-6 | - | CASSTNQPQHF
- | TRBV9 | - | CASSETAGGEKLFF
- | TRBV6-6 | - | CASSWAGNTEAFF
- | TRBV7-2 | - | CASSAQWGGTEAFF
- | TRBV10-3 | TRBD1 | CAISTGTGGFTGELFF
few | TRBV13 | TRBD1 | CASSQPGQEIGYTF
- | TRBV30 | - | CAARTREGQPQHF
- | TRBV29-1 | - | CSVEKGMGTEAFF
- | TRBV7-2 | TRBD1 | CASSLGTGVAKNIQYF
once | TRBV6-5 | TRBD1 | CASRTGNAGANVLTF
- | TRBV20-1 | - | CSASPHAPGAPTDTQYF
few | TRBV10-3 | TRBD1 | CATGGLGTEAFF
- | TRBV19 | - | CASTLGTNTGELFF
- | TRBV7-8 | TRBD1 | CASSLEPRGTGGGSTF
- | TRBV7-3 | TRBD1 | CASSPVGDRGETQYF
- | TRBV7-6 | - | CASSYPGQTEAFF
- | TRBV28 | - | CASSSPTDYGYTF
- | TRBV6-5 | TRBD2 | CASSGTSFPDTQYF
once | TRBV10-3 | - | CAIAVDSRVPLHF
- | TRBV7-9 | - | CASSPTRGDTEAFF
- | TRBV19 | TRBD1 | CASSTQGAGANVLTF
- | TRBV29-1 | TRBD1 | CSVPGQGSYGYTF
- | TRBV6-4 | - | CASSDEGGNEQFF
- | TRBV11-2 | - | CASSFRQTYEQYF
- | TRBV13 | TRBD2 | CASSGGGLAGGNYEQYF
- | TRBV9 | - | CASSGLAAEQFF
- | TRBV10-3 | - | CAISEGAGSYEQYF
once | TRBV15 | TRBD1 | CATSYITGGNTEAFF
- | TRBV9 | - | CASSAQTGLSTDTQYF
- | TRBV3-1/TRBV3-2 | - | CASSHTGTQYF
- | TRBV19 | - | CASRRMNTEAFF
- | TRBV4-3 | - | CASSQESYRRPVEAFF
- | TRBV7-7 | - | CASSLEPGVEGPGELFF
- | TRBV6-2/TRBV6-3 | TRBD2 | CASSYSSSGSWQYF
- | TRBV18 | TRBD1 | CASSPLSGGNTGELFF
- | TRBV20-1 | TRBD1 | CSATGPYEQYF
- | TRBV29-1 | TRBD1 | CSASVPGQGVYEQYF
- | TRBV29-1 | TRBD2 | CSVVAGGYNEQFF